A selection of T cell receptor beta chains follows, all from one sample in a study of blood T cells in healthy people across ages. Using its own MiXCR run on the 5' RACE reads, TCRdb lists one record per CDR3 protein. This sample yields hundreds of thousands of distinct CDR3 sequences, of which under 45% are seen a single time; roughly 19% belongs to the top ten. Sequencing used blood. These TCRs come from a man aged 55 to 70 in good health. The CDR3 runs from the conserved cysteine through the conserved F or W. D genes are given only for firm matches. Clone size appears in some rows only: once, few, many, or a class for an expanded clone.

>TRBD1|TRBV7-2|TRBJ1-2|-
CASSPGTGLSNYGYTF
TGTGCCAGCAGCCCCGGGACAGGACTCTCAAACTATGGCTACACCTTC
>-|TRBV12-3/TRBV12-4|TRBJ1-2|-
CASNTRTAGYTF
TGTGCCAGCAACACCAGGACAGCTGGCTACACCTTC
>TRBD1|TRBV7-2|TRBJ2-7|-
CASSLWGQGSYEQYF
TGTGCCAGCAGCTTATGGGGACAGGGGTCCTACGAGCAGTACTTC
>TRBD2|TRBV20-1|TRBJ2-5|few
CSARGASGGTIQETQYF
TGCAGTGCCCGTGGGGCTAGCGGGGGGACTATCCAAGAGACCCAGTACTTC
>-|TRBV20-1|TRBJ1-1|-
CSASRGENTEAFF
TGCAGTGCAAGCCGGGGGGAGAACACTGAAGCTTTCTTT
>TRBD1|TRBV13|TRBJ1-1|few
CAAGKDRVSQAFF
TGTGCCGCCGGAAAGGACAGGGTCTCCCAAGCTTTCTTT
>TRBD2|TRBV3-1|TRBJ2-5|few
CASSQLAGGVQTQYF
TGTGCCAGCAGCCAACTAGCGGGGGGAGTACAGACCCAGTACTTC
>-|TRBV20-1|TRBJ1-2|few
CSASGDVLGYGYTF
TGCAGTGCCTCTGGGGACGTTCTGGGCTATGGCTACACCTTC
>-|TRBV7-2|TRBJ2-1|few
CASIPMAGTYNEQFF
TGTGCCAGCATCCCCATGGCGGGGACCTACAATGAGCAGTTCTTC
>TRBD2|TRBV6-6|TRBJ2-1|-
CASSSGTLAGAQETQFF
TGTGCCAGCAGTTCGGGAACACTAGCGGGGGCTCAAGAGACCCAGTTCTTC
>-|TRBV3-1|TRBJ2-1|few
CASLGPIDSEQFF
TGTGCCAGCCTGGGGCCCATAGATAGTGAGCAGTTCTTC
>-|TRBV29-1|TRBJ1-4|few
CSVVGFATNEKLFF
TGCAGCGTCGTCGGGTTCGCAACTAATGAAAAACTGTTTTTT
>-|TRBV30|TRBJ2-5|-
CARGRDSLFGETQYF
TGTGCCAGGGGGCGGGACAGCCTTTTCGGGGAGACCCAGTACTTC
>-|TRBV20-1|TRBJ2-1|-
CSARARAPHGQFF
TGCAGTGCTAGAGCGCGGGCTCCCCATGGGCAGTTCTTC
>-|TRBV7-2|TRBJ2-4|-
CASSRDRGWNIQYF
TGTGCCAGCAGCCGGGACCGGGGCTGGAACATTCAGTACTTC
>-|TRBV4-1|TRBJ2-7|-
CASSQDSQSAYEQYF
TGCGCCAGCAGCCAAGATTCGCAGAGCGCCTACGAGCAGTACTTC
>TRBD1|TRBV10-1|TRBJ1-2|few
CASREQGRQDYGYTF
TGCGCCAGCAGGGAACAGGGGCGCCAAGACTATGGCTACACCTTC
>-|TRBV2|TRBJ2-5|-
CASTPDRSQETQYF
TGTGCCAGCACTCCCGACAGGTCCCAAGAGACCCAGTACTTC
>-|TRBV5-1|TRBJ2-3|-
CASSQDTIPTDTQYF
TGCGCCAGCAGCCAAGACACGATCCCCACAGATACGCAGTATTTT
>-|TRBV5-1|TRBJ2-1|-
CASSTDWVRQQFF
TGCGCCAGCAGCACGGACTGGGTTCGTCAGCAGTTCTTC
>TRBD1|TRBV12-3/TRBV12-4|TRBJ1-6|-
CASSLRGQGYNSPLHF
TGTGCCAGCAGTCTGAGAGGACAGGGGTATAATTCACCCCTCCACTTT
>-|TRBV7-2|TRBJ2-7|many
CASSSGLSIYEQYF
TGTGCCAGCAGCTCGGGACTTTCAATCTACGAGCAGTACTTC
>TRBD2|TRBV7-2|TRBJ2-7|many
CASSLGGGNSYEQYF
TGTGCCAGCAGCTTAGGGGGAGGGAACTCCTACGAGCAGTACTTC
>-|TRBV7-2|TRBJ2-5|few
CASSLLFGAQYF
TGTGCCAGCAGCTTATTGTTTGGGGCCCAGTACTTC
>-|TRBV20-1|TRBJ1-4|-
CSASGGRGREKLFF
TGCAGTGCTAGTGGGGGCAGGGGACGTGAAAAACTGTTTTTT
>TRBD1|TRBV5-6|TRBJ2-1|-
CASSRTGLGETQFF
TGTGCCAGCAGCCGGACAGGGTTGGGGGAGACCCAGTTCTTC
>-|TRBV11-2|TRBJ2-2|many
CASSLDGLRSGELFF
TGTGCCAGCAGCTTAGATGGTTTAAGGTCCGGGGAGCTGTTTTTT
>-|TRBV6-2/TRBV6-3|TRBJ2-1|-
CASSPYRDIALNEQFF
TGTGCCAGCAGCCCATACCGGGACATAGCCCTGAATGAGCAGTTCTTC
>-|TRBV12-3/TRBV12-4|TRBJ2-1|few
CASSPRFLVRANEQFF
TGTGCCAGCAGTCCTCGGTTCCTCGTAAGGGCCAATGAGCAGTTCTTC
>TRBD1|TRBV7-2|TRBJ2-3|-
CASSGDRGRNTDTQYF
TGTGCCAGCAGCGGCGACAGGGGGAGAAACACAGATACGCAGTATTTT
>-|TRBV7-2|TRBJ2-5|-
CASSPTGIQETQYF
TGTGCCAGCAGCCCTACGGGGATACAAGAGACCCAGTACTTC
>TRBD1|TRBV6-1|TRBJ1-5|many
CASSDHRGLHQPQHF
TGTGCCAGCAGTGACCACAGGGGGCTTCATCAGCCCCAGCATTTT
>-|TRBV14|TRBJ2-7|-
CASSQARVYEQYF
TGTGCCAGCAGCCAAGCTAGGGTTTACGAGCAGTACTTC
>-|TRBV7-8|TRBJ1-4|-
CASSFRGGTSNEKLFF
TGTGCCAGCAGCTTCCGGGGTGGAACTTCTAATGAAAAACTGTTTTTT
>TRBD1|TRBV19|TRBJ2-7|-
CASSVGQGPNYEQYF
TGTGCCAGTAGTGTAGGACAGGGACCAAACTACGAGCAGTACTTC
>TRBD2|TRBV11-2|TRBJ2-3|few
CASRGLAGITETQYF
TGTGCCAGCAGGGGACTAGCGGGGATCACAGAGACGCAGTATTTT
>-|TRBV30|TRBJ1-1|few
CAWASAAEAFF
TGTGCCTGGGCGTCTGCCGCTGAAGCTTTCTTT
>-|TRBV12-3/TRBV12-4|TRBJ1-2|many
CASSRDNYGYTF
TGTGCCAGCTCCAGGGACAACTATGGCTACACCTTC
>-|TRBV6-5|TRBJ1-1|-
CASSYSIVSGQNTEAFF
TGTGCCAGCAGTTACTCTATCGTTTCTGGACAGAACACTGAAGCTTTCTTT
>TRBD1|TRBV7-2|TRBJ2-7|few
CASSLGTPGQGNHEQYF
TGTGCCAGCAGCTTAGGTACTCCGGGACAGGGGAACCACGAGCAGTACTTC
>-|TRBV7-2|TRBJ1-1|-
CASSRSGRVSEAFF
TGCGCCAGCAGTCGCTCGGGGAGGGTTAGTGAAGCTTTCTTT
>-|TRBV6-1|TRBJ1-6|-
CATGVKANSPLHF
TGTGCCACGGGGGTGAAAGCGAATTCACCCCTCCACTTT
>TRBD1|TRBV12-3/TRBV12-4|TRBJ2-7|few
CASSKQGPLYEQYF
TGTGCCAGCAGTAAACAGGGGCCCCTTTACGAGCAGTACTTC
>TRBD2|TRBV20-1|TRBJ2-3|once
CSARLPAGGRPDTQYF
TGCAGTGCTAGGCTCCCAGCGGGGGGGCGGCCAGATACGCAGTATTTT
>-|TRBV27|TRBJ2-7|-
CASSLIRDKGTYEQYF
TGTGCCAGCAGTTTGATCCGGGACAAGGGGACCTACGAGCAGTACTTC
>-|TRBV5-1|TRBJ2-5|-
CASSLVGDYQETQYF
TGCGCCAGCAGCTTGGTAGGAGATTACCAAGAGACCCAGTACTTC
>-|TRBV10-3|TRBJ1-1|-
CVITSGENTEAFF
TGTGTCATCACCTCGGGAGAGAACACTGAAGCTTTCTTT
>TRBD1|TRBV12-3/TRBV12-4|TRBJ1-4|-
CASSADRVWEKLFF
TGTGCCAGCAGTGCGGACAGGGTTTGGGAAAAACTGTTTTTT
>-|TRBV2|TRBJ2-5|-
CASGDHTLAETQYF
TGTGCCAGCGGGGACCATACCCTTGCAGAGACCCAGTACTTC
>-|TRBV12-3/TRBV12-4|TRBJ2-4|-
CASKRTGSDIQYF
TGTGCCAGCAAGAGAACAGGGTCGGACATTCAGTACTTC
>-|TRBV7-6|TRBJ1-2|once
CASSRQAANYGYTF
TGTGCCAGCAGCCGACAGGCAGCTAACTATGGCTACACCTTC
>TRBD2|TRBV20-1|TRBJ2-3|-
CSAHTSGGAGDTQYF
TGCAGTGCTCATACTAGCGGGGGGGCGGGAGATACGCAGTATTTT
>TRBD1|TRBV6-5|TRBJ2-5|-
CASRLATGAPYEQYF
TGTGCCAGCAGACTCGCCACAGGGGCCCCCTACGAACAGTACTTC